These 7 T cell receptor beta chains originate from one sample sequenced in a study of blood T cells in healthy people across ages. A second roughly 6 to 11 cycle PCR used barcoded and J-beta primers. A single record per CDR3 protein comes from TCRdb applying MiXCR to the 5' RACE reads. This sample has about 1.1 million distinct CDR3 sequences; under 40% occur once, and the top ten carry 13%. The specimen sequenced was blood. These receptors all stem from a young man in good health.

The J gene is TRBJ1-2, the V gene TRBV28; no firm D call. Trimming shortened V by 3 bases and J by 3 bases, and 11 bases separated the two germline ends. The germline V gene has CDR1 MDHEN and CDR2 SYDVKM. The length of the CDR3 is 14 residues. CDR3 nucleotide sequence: TGTGCCAGCAGTTTTTCGGGGTTTGACTATGGCTACACCTTC. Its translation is CASSFSGFDYGYTF.

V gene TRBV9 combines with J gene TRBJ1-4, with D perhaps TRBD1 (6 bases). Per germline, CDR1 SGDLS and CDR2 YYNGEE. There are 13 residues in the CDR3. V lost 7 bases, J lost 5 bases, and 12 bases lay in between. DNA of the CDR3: TGTGCCAGCTCCGGACAGCAAAATGAAAAACTGTTTTTT. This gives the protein CASSGQQNEKLFF.

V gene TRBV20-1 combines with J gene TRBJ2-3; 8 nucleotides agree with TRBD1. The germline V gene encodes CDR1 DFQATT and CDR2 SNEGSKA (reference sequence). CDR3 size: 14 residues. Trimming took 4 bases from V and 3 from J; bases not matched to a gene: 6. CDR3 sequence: CSAKGDRRTDTQYF. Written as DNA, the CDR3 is TGCAGTGCTAAGGGGGACAGGCGTACAGATACGCAGTATTTT.

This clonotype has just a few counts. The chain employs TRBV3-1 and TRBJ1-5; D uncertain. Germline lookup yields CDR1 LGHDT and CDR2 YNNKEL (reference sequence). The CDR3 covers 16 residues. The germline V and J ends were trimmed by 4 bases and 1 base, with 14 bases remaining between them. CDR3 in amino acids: CASSPSIGLSNQPQHF. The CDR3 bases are TGTGCCAGCAGCCCGTCGATCGGGTTAAGCAATCAGCCCCAGCATTTT.

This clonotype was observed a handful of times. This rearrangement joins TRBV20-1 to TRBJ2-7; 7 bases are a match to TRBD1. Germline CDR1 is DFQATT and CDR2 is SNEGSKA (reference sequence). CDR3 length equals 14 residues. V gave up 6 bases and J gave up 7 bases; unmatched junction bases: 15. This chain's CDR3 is CSAPRRTGHNEQYF. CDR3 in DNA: TGCAGTGCCCCCCGCCGGACAGGACACAATGAGCAGTACTTC.

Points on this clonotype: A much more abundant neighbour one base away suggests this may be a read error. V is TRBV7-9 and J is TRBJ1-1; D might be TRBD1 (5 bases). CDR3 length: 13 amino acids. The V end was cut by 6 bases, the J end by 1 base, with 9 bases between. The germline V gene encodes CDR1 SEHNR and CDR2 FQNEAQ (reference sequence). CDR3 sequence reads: CASRVGENTEAFF. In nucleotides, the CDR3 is TGTGCCAGCAGGGTGGGGGAGAACACTGAAGCTTTCTTT.

The DNA of the CDR3 is TGCAGTGCTAGACTGGGCCAACCGACCCAGTACTTC. Amino acid sequence: CSARLGQPTQYF. This sequence joins TRBV20-1 and TRBJ2-5, with D hard to call. The CDR3 extends over 12 amino acids. CDR1 and CDR2 from the germline V gene are DFQATT and SNEGSKA (reference sequence). V lost 2 bases and J lost 7, with 11 bases in between.